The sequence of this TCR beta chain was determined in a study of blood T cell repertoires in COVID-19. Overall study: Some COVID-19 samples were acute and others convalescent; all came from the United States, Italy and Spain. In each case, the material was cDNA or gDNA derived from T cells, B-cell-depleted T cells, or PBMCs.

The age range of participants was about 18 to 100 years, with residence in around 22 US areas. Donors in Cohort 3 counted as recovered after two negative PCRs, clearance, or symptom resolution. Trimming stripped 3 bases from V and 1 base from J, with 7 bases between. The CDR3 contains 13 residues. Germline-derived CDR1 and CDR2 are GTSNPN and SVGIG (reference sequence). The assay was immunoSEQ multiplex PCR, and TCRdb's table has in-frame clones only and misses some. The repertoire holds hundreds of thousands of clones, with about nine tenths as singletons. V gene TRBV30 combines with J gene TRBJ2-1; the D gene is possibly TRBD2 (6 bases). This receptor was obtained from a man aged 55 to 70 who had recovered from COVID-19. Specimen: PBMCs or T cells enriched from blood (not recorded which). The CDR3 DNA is TGTGCCTGGAGAGCGGGTTCCTACAATGAGCAGTTCTTC. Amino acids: CAWRAGSYNEQFF.